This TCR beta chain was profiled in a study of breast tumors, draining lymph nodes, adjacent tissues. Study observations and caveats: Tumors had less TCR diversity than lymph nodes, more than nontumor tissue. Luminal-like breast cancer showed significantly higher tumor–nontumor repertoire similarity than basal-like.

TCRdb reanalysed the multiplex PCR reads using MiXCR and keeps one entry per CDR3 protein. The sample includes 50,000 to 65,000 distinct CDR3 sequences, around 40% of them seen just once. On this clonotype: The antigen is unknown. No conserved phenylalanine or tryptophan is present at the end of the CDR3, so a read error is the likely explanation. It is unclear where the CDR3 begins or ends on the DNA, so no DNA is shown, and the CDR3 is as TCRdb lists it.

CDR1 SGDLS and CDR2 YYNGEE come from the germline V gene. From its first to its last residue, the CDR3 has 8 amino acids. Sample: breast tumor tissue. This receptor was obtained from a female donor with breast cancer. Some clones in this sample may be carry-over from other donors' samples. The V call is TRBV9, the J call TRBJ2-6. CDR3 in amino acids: CASSGGTS.